This entry describes one T cell receptor beta chain. Its specificity is not known. This specimen comes from a study of CD8 T cells in ankylosing spondylitis. The CDR3 loop spans 14 amino acids. Germline V gene lookup returns CDR1 KGHSH and CDR2 LQKENI. Deletions cut 4 bases from V and 1 base from J, with 10 bases between. General study findings and limits: Several highly homologous variants made up a TCR beta motif, and this motif appeared characteristic of ankylosing spondylitis blood. Disease-associated clones were reportedly significantly overrepresented in matched ankylosing spondylitis synovial fluid. Disease-linked clones bore a CD8+ phenotype, appearing relatively rarely in peripheral blood.

Libraries for TCR beta were made by quantitative 5'-RACE with molecular barcodes. TCRdb ran MiXCR on the 5' RACE reads and lists one entry per CDR3 protein. The sample records about 450,000 distinct CDR3 sequences, roughly 26% being singletons. The chain recombines TRBV18 with TRBJ1-1, with a weak D call TRBD1 (6 bases). This sequence was found in a male donor with ankylosing spondylitis. Sequencing used blood, either unsorted or a sorted T cell fraction (not recorded which). CDR3 in DNA: TGTGCCAGCTCACGGGGACACCCGAACACTGAAGCTTTCTTT. As protein: CASSRGHPNTEAFF.